This TCR beta chain was identified in a study of identical twins. The study, taken as a whole, reports: Out-of-frame beta sequences exhibited a weaker degree of excess twin sharing.

As for this clonotype: Antigen unknown.

TCRdb ran MiXCR on the 5' RACE reads and lists one entry per CDR3 protein. This sample yields hundreds of thousands of distinct CDR3 sequences, of which 15% to 20% are seen a single time; around 13% belongs to the top ten. The J segment lost 5 bases and the V segment lost 6 bases, leaving 5 bases of the junction unmatched. This CDR3 region has 14 residues. Germline loops: CDR1 LNHDA, CDR2 SQIVND (reference sequence). These same records also appear under a second study, on T cells expressing NK-cell markers. From that paper: The authors derived TCR beta repertoires from sorted CD3+CD56+NKG2C+, CD3+CD56+NKG2C- and CD3+CD56-NKG2C+ T cells. A handful of donors showed these clonotypes also leading the CD3+CD56-NKG2C+ fraction.

The sequence was obtained from a woman aged 18-29 years in good health. V and J are TRBV19 and TRBJ2-3; 10 nucleotides agree with TRBD1. Material: PBMCs. CDR3 residues: CASRGTGEIDTQYF. CDR3 nucleotide sequence: TGTGCCAGTAGAGGGACAGGGGAGATAGATACGCAGTATTTT.